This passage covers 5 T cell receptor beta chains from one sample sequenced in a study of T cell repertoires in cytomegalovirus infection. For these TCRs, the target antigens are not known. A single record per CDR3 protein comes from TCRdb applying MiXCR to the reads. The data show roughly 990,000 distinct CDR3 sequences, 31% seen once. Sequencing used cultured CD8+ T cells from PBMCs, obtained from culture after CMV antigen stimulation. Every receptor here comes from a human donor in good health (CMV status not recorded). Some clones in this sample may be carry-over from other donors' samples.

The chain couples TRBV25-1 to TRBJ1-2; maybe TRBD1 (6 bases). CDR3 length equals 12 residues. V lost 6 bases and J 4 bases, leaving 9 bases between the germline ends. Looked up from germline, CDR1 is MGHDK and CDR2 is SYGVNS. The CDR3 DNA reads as TGTGCCAGCAGAGGGGGACCCTATGGCTACACCTTC. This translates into CASRGGPYGYTF.

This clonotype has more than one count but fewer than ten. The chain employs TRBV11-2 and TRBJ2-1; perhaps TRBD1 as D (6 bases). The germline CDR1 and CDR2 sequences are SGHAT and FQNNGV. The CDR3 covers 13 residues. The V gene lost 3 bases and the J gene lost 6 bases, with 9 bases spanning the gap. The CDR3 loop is CASSLGHTNEQFF. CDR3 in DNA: TGTGCCAGCAGCTTGGGACATACCAATGAGCAGTTCTTC.

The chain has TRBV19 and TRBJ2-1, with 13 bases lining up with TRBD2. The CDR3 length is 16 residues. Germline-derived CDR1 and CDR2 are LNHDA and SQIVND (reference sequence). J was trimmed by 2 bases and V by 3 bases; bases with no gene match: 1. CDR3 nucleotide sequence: TGTGCCAGTAGTATCGGGACTAGCGGGGCCTACAATGAGCAGTTCTTC. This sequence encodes CASSIGTSGAYNEQFF.

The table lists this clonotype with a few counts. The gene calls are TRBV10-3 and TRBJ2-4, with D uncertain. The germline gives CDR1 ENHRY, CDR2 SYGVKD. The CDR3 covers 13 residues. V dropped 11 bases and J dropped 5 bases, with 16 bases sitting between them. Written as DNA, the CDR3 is TGTGCCGGGTTGGACCCTGTGGAAAACATTCAGTACTTC. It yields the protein CAGLDPVENIQYF.

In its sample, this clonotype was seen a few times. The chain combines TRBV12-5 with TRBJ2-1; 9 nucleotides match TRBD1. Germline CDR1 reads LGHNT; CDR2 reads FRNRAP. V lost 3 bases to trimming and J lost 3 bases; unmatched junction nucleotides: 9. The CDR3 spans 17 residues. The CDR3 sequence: CASGFTAGTGNYNEQFF. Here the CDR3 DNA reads TGTGCTAGTGGTTTCACCGCCGGGACAGGGAACTACAATGAGCAGTTCTTC. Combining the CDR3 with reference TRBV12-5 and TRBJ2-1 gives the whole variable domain DARVTQTPRHKVTEMGQEVTMRCQPILGHNTVFWYRQTMMQGLELLAYFRNRAPLDDSGMPKDRFSAEMPDATLATLKIQPSEPRDSAVYFCASGFTAGTGNYNEQFFGPGTRLTVL.